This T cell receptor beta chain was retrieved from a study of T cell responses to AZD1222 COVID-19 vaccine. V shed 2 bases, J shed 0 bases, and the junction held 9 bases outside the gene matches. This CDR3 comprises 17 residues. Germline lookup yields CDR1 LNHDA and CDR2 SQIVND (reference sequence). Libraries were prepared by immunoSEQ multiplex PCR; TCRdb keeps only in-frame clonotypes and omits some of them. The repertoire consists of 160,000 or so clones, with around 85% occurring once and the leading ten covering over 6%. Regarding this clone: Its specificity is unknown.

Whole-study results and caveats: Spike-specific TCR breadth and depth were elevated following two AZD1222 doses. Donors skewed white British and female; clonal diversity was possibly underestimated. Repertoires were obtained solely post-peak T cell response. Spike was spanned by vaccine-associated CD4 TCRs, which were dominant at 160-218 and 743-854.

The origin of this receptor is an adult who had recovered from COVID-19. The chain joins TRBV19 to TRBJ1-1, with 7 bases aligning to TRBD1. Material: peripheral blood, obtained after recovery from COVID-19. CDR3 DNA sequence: TGTGCCAGTAGTATATTTTCAGGGGGTGTAATGAACACTGAAGCTTTCTTT. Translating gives CASSIFSGGVMNTEAFF.